What follows describes a single TCR beta chain. Antigen unknown. Positive CCR7 selection of CD45RO-negative cells yielded the naive CD8 cells, and terminally differentiated effector memory CD45RA+ cells were excluded. Recent vaccinations or acute infections were absent in the healthy HIV-negative adult donors. The sample comes from a study of shared clonotypes between healthy human individuals. Across the study: The study drew on a couple of women and three men aged 18 to 49 as donors. General study findings and limits: Investigators expected sequencing depth to affect clonotype sharing among donors.

The CDR3 contains 11 residues. CDR1 is SGHAT, CDR2 FQNNGV, per germline. Trimming left V 4 bases short and J 8 bases short, with 6 bases between. Sequencing was performed with immunoSEQ multiplex PCR; in TCRdb, only in-frame clones are kept and a portion is missing. The sample has 1.5 million to 2.5 million clones; about 95% are singletons. The receptor was derived from a young man in good health. Material for sequencing was naive CD8+ T cells sorted from blood. The chain recombines TRBV11-2 with TRBJ2-4, with unresolved D. The CDR3 nucleotides read TGTGCCAGCAGCTATAGGGACATTCAGTACTTC. The encoded protein is CASSYRDIQYF.